Below are 10 T cell receptor beta chains sequenced from a single sample in a study of Ad26.COV2.S vaccination and SARS-CoV-2 variants. The treatment here: 19 received Ad26.COV2.S at low or high dose, single or two shots; about 5 received placebo; per-sample allocation not given. Sampling occurred on day 63 after the first vaccine or placebo injection. The repertoire was sequenced with immunoSEQ multiplex PCR; TCRdb's copy has only in-frame clones and lacks some. The sample consists of around 450,000 clones, 89% of them appearing once. This material consisted of peripheral blood, taken in a trial of Ad26.COV2.S vaccine versus placebo. These receptors were collected from a person between 18 and 60 years old who received the Ad26.COV2.S COVID-19 vaccine or a placebo.

This clone was detected once. The chain uses TRBV6-5 and TRBJ1-2; 8 bases map to TRBD1. V was pared by 5 bases and J by 3 bases, with 8 bases of the junction left unmatched. There are 15 residues in the CDR3. The V gene's germline CDR1 is MNHEY and CDR2 SVGAGI. The CDR3 here is CASSPQGAHHYGYTF. CDR3 nucleotides: TGTGCCAGCAGTCCTCAGGGGGCGCATCACTATGGCTACACCTTC.

The chain joins TRBV5-1 to TRBJ2-1; TRBD2 agrees at 10 bases. With V trimmed by 0 bases and J by 7 bases, 7 bases remained unmatched. CDR3 length equals 16 residues. The germline V gene has CDR1 SGHRS and CDR2 YFSETQ. In DNA, the CDR3 is TGCGCCAGCAGCTTGGCCCTAGCGGGGGTTGGAAATGAGCAGTTCTTC. This translates into CASSLALAGVGNEQFF.

This clone was counted a few times. V and J are TRBV4-3 and TRBJ2-1; D may be TRBD2 (5 bases). V lost 0 bases and J lost 0, with 9 bases in between. CDR3 length: 16 amino acids. Per the germline V gene, CDR1 is LGHNA and CDR2 is YSLEER. CDR3 DNA sequence: TGCGCCAGCAGCCAAGACCGAGGGTCCTCCTACAATGAGCAGTTCTTC. This codes for CASSQDRGSSYNEQFF.

V and J are TRBV28 and TRBJ2-3; TRBD2 aligns across 7 bases. V shed 3 bases, J shed 0 bases, and the junction held 6 bases outside the gene matches. The CDR3 consists of 16 residues. CDR1 is MDHEN and CDR2 is SYDVKM in the germline V gene. In nucleotides, the CDR3 is TGTGCCAGCAGTTTTGGAGCGGGACTTAGCACAGATACGCAGTATTTT. Translation: CASSFGAGLSTDTQYF.

This clone occurred once. The V gene is TRBV28, the J gene TRBJ2-7; 8 bases agree with TRBD2. CDR1 is MDHEN, CDR2 SYDVKM, per germline. After removal of 3 bases from V and 8 bases from J, the junction contained 15 bases not matched to a gene. The CDR3 totals 16 residues. The CDR3 spells CASSFSSGGPGLQQYF. The CDR3, as DNA: TGTGCCAGCAGTTTTTCCAGCGGGGGCCCTGGGCTCCAGCAGTACTTC.

The chain uses TRBV5-6 and TRBJ1-2, with TRBD1 matching 11 bases. The CDR3 has 14 amino acids. CDR1 and CDR2 (germline): SGHDT, YYEEEE. J was trimmed by 2 bases and V by 6 bases; bases with no gene match: 3. The CDR3 nucleotides read TGTGCCAGCATACGGACAGGGGGCAACTATGGCTACACCTTC. Translation: CASIRTGGNYGYTF.

The chain recombines TRBV5-1 with TRBJ1-6; a possible D gene is TRBD1 (6 bases). The germline gives CDR1 SGHRS, CDR2 YFSETQ. The V and J ends lost 0 bases and 14 bases respectively, with 15 bases between them. This CDR3 is 14 amino acids long. The CDR3, as DNA: TGCGCCAGCAGCTTGGACAGGGTAGGTTCGTCCCTCCACTTT. Amino acid sequence: CASSLDRVGSSLHF.

There are a few counts of this clone. The chain combines TRBV2 with TRBJ2-2; unclear D gene. The CDR3 sequence is 11 residues long. Germline lookup yields CDR1 SNHLY and CDR2 FYNNEI. With 6 bases removed from V and 5 bases from J, the gap between germline ends came to 4 bases. CDR3 in DNA: TGTGCCAGCAGAGAAACCGGGGAGCTGTTTTTT. Protein product: CASRETGELFF.

This chain uses TRBV14 with TRBJ2-5, with D perhaps TRBD1 or TRBD2 (5 bases each). Germline loops: CDR1 SGHDN, CDR2 FVKESK. The ends were cut back, 5 bases at V and 7 bases at J, with 14 bases in the middle. The CDR3 has 13 amino acids. This CDR3 reads CASSSLPGGTQYF. CDR3 DNA sequence: TGTGCCAGCAGCTCATTGCCTGGGGGGACCCAGTACTTC.

Turning to this clone: The identical CDR3 is also encoded by other nucleotide sequences in the sample. This chain uses TRBV28 with TRBJ1-1; tentatively, D is TRBD1 (5 bases). This CDR3 is built from 12 residues. V gave up 6 bases and J gave up 4 bases, with 9 bases separating them. The germline V gene has CDR1 MDHEN and CDR2 SYDVKM. This chain's CDR3 is CASSLQGTEAFF. CDR3 DNA sequence: TGTGCCAGCAGCCTGCAGGGCACTGAAGCTTTCTTT.